At least ten counts were recorded for the clone carrying this T cell receptor (beta chain). What it binds is unknown. This record comes from a study of neurological immune-mediated disorders. General study points: Multiple sclerosis patients had less TCR clonal expansion than even healthy controls, unlike HTLV-1-associated myelopathy. Association with the multiple sclerosis repertoire cluster was not found for any clinical or MRI feature.

Each CDR3 protein is one row after TCRdb ran MiXCR on the 5' RACE reads. The sample contains around 61,000 distinct CDR3 sequences, 5.2% of which appear only once. Sequences were obtained from PBMCs. The clonotype comes from a human donor with multiple sclerosis. The donor label of this sample is uncertain.

This CDR3 is CSARGRQYYEQYF. DNA of the CDR3: TGCAGTGCAAGGGGGAGGCAGTACTACGAGCAGTACTTC. The chain has TRBV20-1 and TRBJ2-7; TRBD1 or TRBD2 may be the D gene (6 bases each). Germline CDR1 reads DFQATT; CDR2 reads SNEGSKA (reference sequence). The CDR3 consists of 13 residues. Trimming removed 6 bases at V and 3 bases at J, with 15 bases between.